These 11 T cell receptor beta chains came from one sample sequenced in a study of blood T cells in healthy people across ages. Together with a sample-barcoded 5' primer, a J-beta primer mix was included in a second PCR lasting about 6 to 12 cycles. TCRdb reanalysed the 5' RACE reads using MiXCR and keeps one entry per CDR3 protein. The sample holds about 1.7 million distinct CDR3 sequences, 28% seen once. Material: blood. All receptors derive from a woman in her twenties or thirties in good health.

This clonotype was picked up a small number of times. The rearrangement links TRBV7-9 to TRBJ1-1; tentative D call: TRBD1 (5 bases). The V gene lost 4 bases and the J gene lost 1 base, with 13 bases spanning the gap. Germline loops: CDR1 SEHNR, CDR2 FQNEAQ (reference sequence). This CDR3 spans 15 amino acids. The CDR3 region has the DNA TGTGCCAGCAGCTCAAAGGGGTCCGGGAACACTGAAGCTTTCTTT. Translating it yields CASSSKGSGNTEAFF.

This clonotype was counted only a few times. The chain links TRBV19 to TRBJ2-1; 7 nucleotides line up with TRBD2. J gave up 13 bases and V 4 bases, and 13 bases lay outside the gene matches. This CDR3 is 14 amino acids long. The germline V gene has CDR1 LNHDA and CDR2 SQIVND (reference sequence). The CDR3 is CASSSSLALTRQFF. The CDR3 nucleotides read TGTGCCAGTAGTAGTTCACTAGCGTTAACCCGTCAGTTCTTC.

The rearrangement joins TRBV5-4 to TRBJ2-7, with D maybe TRBD1 (5 bases). Germline loops: CDR1 SGHNT, CDR2 YYREEE (reference sequence). V was pared by 7 bases and J by 6 bases, with 20 bases between. The CDR3 has 14 residues. The CDR3 loop is CASGQDRGVLEQYF. The CDR3 DNA is TGTGCCAGCGGACAAGACCGCGGAGTTCTCGAGCAGTACTTC.

The rearrangement joins TRBV6-5 to TRBJ2-7; D is unclear. This CDR3 has 16 amino acids. V dropped 5 bases and J dropped 3 bases, with 20 bases sitting between them. Germline CDR1 MNHEY, CDR2 SVGAGI. This CDR3 reads CASSIREWEGNYEQYF. CDR3 coding DNA: TGTGCCAGCAGTATCCGCGAGTGGGAAGGAAACTACGAGCAGTACTTC.

In its sample, this clonotype was seen a few times. CDR3 bases: TGCAGCGTAGAAAGGACCAGAAGCACAGATACGCAGTATTTT. The encoded protein is CSVERTRSTDTQYF. The chain couples TRBV29-1 to TRBJ2-3; D ambiguous. The CDR3 totals 14 residues. The V end was cut by 6 bases, the J end by 0 bases, with 13 bases between. Germline values: CDR1 SQVTM, CDR2 ANQGSEA.

About this clonotype: This may stem from a read error, because a much larger clone lies one nucleotide away. The chain employs TRBV4-1 and TRBJ2-4; a weak D match, TRBD1 (5 bases). The assigned J gene may be wrong: the sequence end matches TRBJ2-7 better. Germline V gene sequence: CDR1 MGHRA, CDR2 YSYEKL. The CDR3 loop spans 15 amino acids. CDR3 coding DNA: TGCGCCAGCAGCCAAGAACAGGCGAATTCCTACGAGCAGTACGTC. It is translated as CASSQEQANSYEQYV.

This clonotype was seen at least ten times. The chain uses TRBV7-2 and TRBJ2-1; TRBD2 might be the D (5 bases). Germline V gives CDR1 SGHTA, CDR2 FQGNSA. V lost 5 bases, J lost 10 bases, and 12 bases lay in between. CDR3 length: 12 amino acids. CDR3 protein: CASSPITGEQFF. CDR3 bases: TGTGCCAGCAGCCCTATAACGGGGGAGCAGTTCTTC.

Only a few counts were recorded for this clonotype. The chain employs TRBV7-9 and TRBJ1-2; no clear D. The V and J ends lost 6 bases and 2 bases respectively, with 10 bases between them. The CDR3 runs 13 residues. Germline-derived CDR1 and CDR2 are SEHNR and FQNEAQ (reference sequence). This chain's CDR3 is CASSLPENYGYTF. The DNA of the CDR3 is TGTGCCAGCAGTTTACCGGAAAACTATGGCTACACCTTC.

The V gene is TRBV29-1, the J gene TRBJ2-1, with D possibly TRBD2 on 5 matching bases. Germline V gives CDR1 SQVTM, CDR2 ANQGSEA. V was pared by 7 bases and J by 8 bases, with 15 bases between. The CDR3 covers 12 residues. The CDR3 region has the DNA TGCAGCGCCCTCGCGGGTTTCTATGAGCAGTTCTTC. It yields the protein CSALAGFYEQFF.

This clonotype was seen ten or more times. This chain uses TRBV20-1 with TRBJ2-1; 10 nucleotides agree with TRBD2. J gave up 9 bases and V 2 bases, and 13 bases lay outside the gene matches. Germline-derived CDR1 and CDR2 are DFQATT and SNEGSKA (reference sequence). The CDR3 is 16 amino acids. CDR3 in amino acids: CSARLRGLAGAFEQFF. The CDR3 region has the DNA TGCAGTGCTAGACTTCGGGGGCTAGCGGGAGCATTTGAGCAGTTCTTC.

Points on this clonotype: One junction end does not reproduce the germline sequence, and a read error may be involved. CDR3 coding DNA: TGTACCAGCAGTTTAATAGGGGTGGAGTATGGCTACACCTTC. It codes for CTSSLIGVEYGYTF. This chain links TRBV28 with TRBJ1-2; possible D gene TRBD1, 5 bases. Germline values: CDR1 MDHEN, CDR2 SYDVKM. The CDR3 loop spans 14 amino acids.